A selection of T cell receptor beta chains follows, all from one sample in a study of cytomegalovirus exposure and HLA in healthy donors. Assay: immunoSEQ multiplex PCR; the TCRdb copy retains only in-frame clones and omits some. Of over 150,000 clones in the sample, 75% were seen once. Sequencing was done on a sample of PBMCs. Receptors originate from a male donor in good health and CMV-seronegative. Both conserved end residues are part of each CDR3. The order of the fields is J gene, clone size, V gene, D gene, CDR3 protein, CDR3 DNA. The D gene is left open where the match is weak. For some rows the clone size is stated as once, few or many, or as a class when expanded; others skip it.

>TRBJ2-7|few|TRBV5-6|TRBD2
CASSPTSGDPYEQYF
TGTGCCAGCAGCCCGACTAGCGGGGATCCCTACGAGCAGTACTTC
>TRBJ2-3|.|TRBV14|.
CASRSRDTQYF
TGTGCCAGCCGATCTCGGGATACGCAGTATTTT
>TRBJ1-1|.|TRBV7-4|.
CASSLRGVGNTEAFF
TGTGCCAGCAGCTTACGGGGGGTGGGGAACACTGAAGCTTTCTTT
>TRBJ1-2|.|TRBV6-1|TRBD1
CASSEDRGGYGYTF
TGTGCCAGCAGTGAGGACAGGGGAGGCTATGGCTACACCTTC
>TRBJ1-5|.|TRBV19|.
CASSIDLIGVYNQPQHF
TGTGCCAGTAGTATAGATCTTATAGGGGTCTACAATCAGCCCCAGCATTTT
>TRBJ2-4|.|TRBV29-1|.
CSVLNPAESIQYF
TGCAGCGTTCTAAACCCAGCGGAAAGCATTCAGTACTTC
>TRBJ2-7|.|TRBV29-1|.
CSVAGVSYEQYF
TGCAGCGTTGCAGGGGTATCCTACGAGCAGTACTTC
>TRBJ2-3|few|TRBV7-3|.
CASSLEGRGSGGTQYF
TGTGCCAGCAGCCTCGAAGGGAGAGGGAGTGGCGGTACGCAGTATTTT
>TRBJ2-3|.|TRBV7-9|.
CASSLTGDTQYF
TGTGCCAGCAGCTTGACGGGGGATACGCAGTATTTT
>TRBJ2-7|.|TRBV28|TRBD1
CASTRQGSPYEQYF
TGTGCCAGCACTCGACAGGGGAGTCCGTACGAGCAGTACTTC
>TRBJ1-1|.|TRBV4-2|TRBD1
CASSQTGGSDTEAFF
TGTGCCAGCAGCCAGACAGGGGGCTCGGACACTGAAGCTTTCTTT
>TRBJ2-7|few|TRBV7-2|TRBD2
CASSLDRGLAGVEQYF
TGTGCCAGCAGCTTAGACCGGGGACTAGCGGGAGTTGAGCAGTACTTC
>TRBJ2-1|.|TRBV5-6|.
CASSHIEGRDEQFF
TGTGCCAGCAGTCATATCGAAGGGCGGGATGAGCAGTTCTTC
>TRBJ2-7|.|TRBV5-6|TRBD1
CASSFPGQGVQYF
TGTGCCAGCAGCTTCCCGGGACAGGGGGTGCAGTACTTC
>TRBJ2-1|.|TRBV6-5|TRBD2
CASSYSAGGRNEQFF
TGTGCCAGCAGTTACTCAGCGGGGGGGAGAAATGAGCAGTTCTTC
>TRBJ1-2|.|TRBV11-2|TRBD1
CASSLGSGGYGYTF
TGTGCCAGCAGCTTAGGGTCAGGGGGATATGGCTACACCTTC
>TRBJ1-2|once|TRBV2|.
CASSLPFRHGGYTF
TGTGCCAGCAGCCTCCCATTTAGACACGGCGGCTACACCTTC
>TRBJ2-7|few|TRBV10-1|TRBD1
CASTLWGTGGYEQYF
TGCGCCAGCACCCTTTGGGGGACAGGGGGCTACGAGCAGTACTTC
>TRBJ1-2|.|TRBV28|TRBD1
CASSLRQGPANSRYTF
TGTGCCAGCAGTTTAAGACAGGGGCCTGCCAATTCCCGCTACACCTTC
>TRBJ1-1|once|TRBV11-2|TRBD1
CASRRSGGAGNTEAFF
TGTGCCAGCAGGCGGTCAGGGGGCGCAGGGAACACTGAAGCTTTCTTT
>TRBJ1-6|.|TRBV6-5|.
CASSYNRANSPLHF
TGTGCCAGCAGTTACAACAGGGCTAATTCACCCCTCCACTTT
>TRBJ1-1|.|TRBV19|.
CASRTGLNTEAFF
TGTGCCAGTAGAACAGGTTTAAACACTGAAGCTTTCTTT
>TRBJ2-7|once|TRBV6-5|TRBD2
CASSYSGGSGSYEQYF
TGTGCCAGCAGTTACTCGGGGGGGAGCGGGAGCTACGAGCAGTACTTC
>TRBJ2-5|.|TRBV5-1|TRBD1
CASSSTGTVEETQYF
TGCGCCAGCAGCTCTACCGGGACAGTCGAAGAGACCCAGTACTTC
>TRBJ1-6|.|TRBV9|.
CASSVGPGDNSPLHF
TGTGCCAGCAGCGTAGGCCCGGGGGATAATTCACCCCTCCACTTT
>TRBJ2-3|.|TRBV6-5|TRBD2
CASSSSSGPSGDTQYF
TGTGCCAGCAGTTCATCTAGCGGGCCCTCTGGAGATACGCAGTATTTT
>TRBJ2-7|.|TRBV27|TRBD2
CASSPSGTSVEQYF
TGTGCCAGCAGTCCCTCCGGGACTAGCGTCGAGCAGTACTTC
>TRBJ2-2|once|TRBV5-1|.
CASSLVTTGELFF
TGCGCCAGCAGCTTGGTCACAACCGGGGAGCTGTTTTTT
>TRBJ2-7|few|TRBV10-3|.
CAISEGGLYEQYF
TGTGCCATCAGTGAAGGGGGACTATACGAGCAGTACTTC
>TRBJ1-1|once|TRBV25-1|.
CASSEGGKFVWNTEAFF
TGTGCCAGCAGTGAAGGAGGCAAGTTTGTTTGGAACACTGAAGCTTTCTTT
>TRBJ2-7|.|TRBV7-9|TRBD2
CASSWEVAGAEQYF
TGTGCCAGCAGCTGGGAGGTAGCGGGAGCCGAGCAGTACTTC
>TRBJ2-4|.|TRBV18|TRBD2
CASSGLAGAAKNIQYF
TGTGCCAGTTCCGGACTAGCGGGAGCAGCCAAAAACATTCAGTACTTC
>TRBJ1-4|once|TRBV28|.
CASNSGPPYEKLFF
TGTGCCAGCAACTCAGGTCCACCGTATGAAAAACTGTTTTTT
>TRBJ2-7|few|TRBV7-2|.
CASSLVRDSYEQYF
TGTGCCAGCAGCTTAGTCAGGGACTCCTACGAGCAGTACTTC
>TRBJ2-4|.|TRBV4-1|.
CASSQDFSYLAKNIQYF
TGCGCCAGCAGCCAAGATTTTAGCTATTTAGCCAAAAACATTCAGTACTTC
>TRBJ2-7|.|TRBV9|TRBD2
CASSAGTSGDEQYF
TGTGCCAGCAGCGCCGGGACTAGCGGGGACGAGCAGTACTTC
>TRBJ1-2|.|TRBV6-5|.
CASSYSGGHGYTF
TGTGCCAGCAGTTACTCAGGGGGTCACGGCTACACCTTC
>TRBJ1-2|.|TRBV18|TRBD1
CASSPPGTGKRNYGYTF
TGTGCCAGCTCACCTCCCGGGACAGGGAAACGCAACTATGGCTACACCTTC
>TRBJ1-6|.|TRBV5-8|.
CASSLWQVGSPLHF
TGTGCCAGCAGCTTGTGGCAGGTTGGTTCACCCCTCCACTTT
>TRBJ2-1|.|TRBV15|.
CATSRDLRRGDEQFF
TGTGCCACCAGCAGAGATCTGCGGAGGGGCGATGAGCAGTTCTTC
>TRBJ1-5|.|TRBV7-9|.
CASRRGGDQPQHF
TGTGCCAGCAGGCGGGGGGGAGATCAGCCCCAGCATTTT
>TRBJ2-1|once|TRBV28|TRBD2
CASRTGTSGYNEQFF
TGTGCCAGCAGAACCGGGACTAGCGGATACAATGAGCAGTTCTTC
>TRBJ1-6|.|TRBV7-7|.
CASSLEGGSPLHF
TGTGCCAGCAGCTTGGAGGGCGGTTCACCCCTCCACTTT
>TRBJ1-3|.|TRBV19|.
CASSSWGLGNTIYF
TGTGCCAGTAGTTCCTGGGGCCTTGGAAACACCATATATTTT
>TRBJ2-1|.|TRBV11-3|TRBD2
CASSSSGLAGGHEQFF
TGTGCCAGCAGCTCCAGTGGGCTAGCGGGGGGGCATGAGCAGTTCTTC